The 27 T cell receptor beta chains below come from one sample, sequenced in a study of T-cell memory formation after mild COVID-19. TCRdb reprocessed the 5' RACE reads with MiXCR, giving one entry per CDR3 protein. The table has around 410,000 distinct CDR3 sequences, under 25% seen once. The sequenced material came from PBMCs or a T cell subset sorted from them (not recorded which). All receptors derive from an adult woman who had mild COVID-19 (a few samples of this study predate the infection). Cell type and time point are not known.

The chain combines TRBV14 with TRBJ2-2, with TRBD2 identical over 9 bases. CDR1 and CDR2 (germline): SGHDN, FVKESK. The CDR3 is 17 amino acids. V shed 4 bases and J 3 bases; nucleotides not matched to a gene: 9. CDR3 sequence reads: CASSRGGTSRDTGELFF. As DNA, the CDR3 is TGTGCCAGCAGCCGAGGGGGGACTAGCAGAGACACCGGGGAGCTGTTTTTT.

V and J are TRBV15 and TRBJ1-6; 9 bases match TRBD1. This CDR3 region has 18 residues. The germline CDR1 and CDR2 sequences are LNHNV and YYDKDF (reference sequence). With 5 bases clipped from V and 6 bases from J, the junction kept 14 bases outside the gene matches. The CDR3 nucleotides are TGTGCCACCAGCCCTCAGTACCCGGGACAGGGAGGTAATTCACCCCTCCACTTT. It is translated as CATSPQYPGQGGNSPLHF.

This clonotype was seen a few times. The J gene is TRBJ1-1, the V gene TRBV4-1; no reliable D call. The CDR3 loop spans 17 amino acids. CDR1 is MGHRA and CDR2 is YSYEKL in the germline V gene. Trimming removed 0 bases from V and 5 bases from J, with 19 bases in between. This chain's CDR3 is CASSQDRSGNRGTEAFF. For the CDR3, the DNA is TGCGCCAGCAGCCAAGATCGTTCCGGAAACCGTGGGACTGAAGCTTTCTTT.

As concerns this clonotype: At one end the junction does not follow the germline gene, possibly because of a read error. CDR3 nucleotides: TGTGCCTGGAGTGTAGGCGGGCGTAGTAGATTC. Translated, it gives CAWSVGGRSRF. The gene calls are TRBV30 and TRBJ2-5; D may be TRBD2 (5 bases). CDR1 and CDR2 (germline): GTSNPN, SVGIG (reference sequence). The CDR3 is 11 amino acids. Full variable domain (missing parts from reference TRBV30 and TRBJ2-5): SQTIHQWPATLVQPVGSPLSLECTVEGTSNPNLYWYRQAAGRGLQLLFYSVGIGQISSEVPQNLSASRPQDRQFILSSKKLLLSDSGFYLCAWSVGGRSRFGPGTRLLVL.

A few counts support this clonotype. The genes are TRBV20-1 and TRBJ2-5; the match to TRBD2 covers 11 bases. CDR1 is DFQATT, CDR2 SNEGSKA, per germline (reference sequence). This CDR3 spans 13 amino acids. This CDR3 is CSMTSGVKKTQYF. The CDR3 DNA sequence: TGCAGCATGACTAGCGGGGTCAAAAAGACCCAGTACTTC.

The V call is TRBV6-5, the J call TRBJ1-2; weak D call: TRBD1 (5 bases). Trimming shortened V by 2 bases and J by 8 bases, and 12 bases separated the two germline ends. Germline V gene sequence: CDR1 MNHEY, CDR2 SVGAGI. CDR3 length: 13 residues. As DNA, the CDR3 is TGTGCCAGCAGTTACGGAGGGGACCCCGGCTACACCTTC. Amino acids: CASSYGGDPGYTF.

This clonotype was observed many times. The V gene is TRBV4-2, the J gene TRBJ2-7; 12 bases align to TRBD1. CDR1 and CDR2 (germline): LGHNA, YNFKEQ. Losses at the gene ends were 7 bases for V and 4 bases for J; bases not matched to a gene: 11. The CDR3 is 16 amino acids. CDR3 residues: CASTLTEGQGAYEQYF. The DNA of the CDR3 is TGTGCCAGCACCCTCACCGAGGGACAGGGGGCATACGAGCAGTACTTC.

This clonotype showed up just a few times. The gene calls are TRBV7-9 and TRBJ1-1; D is undetermined. The V and J ends lost 1 base and 6 bases respectively, with 12 bases between them. The CDR3 extends over 14 amino acids. Germline V gives CDR1 SEHNR, CDR2 FQNEAQ (reference sequence). CDR3 in DNA: TGTGCCAGCAGCTTAGTAGTAGGGTTCGCTGAAGCTTTCTTT. It encodes CASSLVVGFAEAFF.

The rearrangement uses TRBV4-1 and TRBJ2-2; D not certain. The CDR3 has 14 residues. Trimming took off 3 bases at V and 0 bases at J, with 5 bases between the two ends. Germline CDR1 is MGHRA and CDR2 is YSYEKL. The CDR3 sequence is CASSHRANTGELFF. The CDR3 DNA sequence: TGCGCCAGCAGCCACAGAGCGAACACCGGGGAGCTGTTTTTT.

The chain employs TRBV29-1 and TRBJ2-1; D is ambiguous. Germline CDR1 reads SQVTM; CDR2 reads ANQGSEA. The CDR3 sequence is 16 residues long. With 0 bases removed from V and 0 bases from J, the gap between germline ends came to 12 bases. CDR3 protein: CSVEDPSVFSYNEQFF. The CDR3 region has the DNA TGCAGCGTTGAAGATCCGTCCGTTTTCTCCTACAATGAGCAGTTCTTC.

This clonotype showed up just a few times. The V gene is TRBV7-3, the J gene TRBJ2-1; D is undetermined. Germline lookup yields CDR1 SGHTA and CDR2 FQGTGA. V was trimmed by 3 bases and J by 5 bases, leaving 14 bases between them. CDR3 size: 15 residues. The CDR3 region has the DNA TGTGCCAGCAGCTTCGGGCCAGAGACCGACAATGAGCAGTTCTTC. It codes for CASSFGPETDNEQFF. Full variable domain (rest looked up from reference TRBV7-3 and TRBJ2-1): GAGVSQTPSNKVTEKGKYVELRCDPISGHTALYWYRQSLGQGPEFLIYFQGTGAADDSGLPNDRFFAVRPEGSVSTLKIQRTERGDSAVYLCASSFGPETDNEQFFGPGTRLTVL.

The chain is built from TRBV7-9 and TRBJ2-1; D not resolved. The V end was cut by 5 bases, the J end by 6 bases, with 14 bases between. This CDR3 has 14 residues. CDR1 SEHNR and CDR2 FQNEAQ come from the germline V gene (reference sequence). DNA for the CDR3: TGTGCCAGCAGCCCCCGGAGAGAGTCCAATGAGCAGTTCTTC. It yields the protein CASSPRRESNEQFF. The full variable domain, completed using reference TRBV7-9 and TRBJ2-1, is DTGVSQNPRHKITKRGQNVTFRCDPISEHNRLYWYRQTLGQGPEFLTYFQNEAQLEKSRLLSDRFSAERPKGSFSTLEIQRTEQGDSAMYLCASSPRRESNEQFFGPGTRLTVL.

The rearrangement links TRBV6-6 to TRBJ2-7; TRBD1 aligns across 8 bases. V trimming: 0 bases; J trimming: 7 bases; junction bases outside the gene matches: 14. Germline lookup yields CDR1 MNHNY and CDR2 SVGAGI (reference sequence). This CDR3 region has 17 residues. The CDR3 region is CASSYSYGTGPFGEQYF. The CDR3 bases are TGTGCCAGCAGTTACTCGTATGGGACAGGCCCTTTTGGGGAGCAGTACTTC.

The chain uses TRBV18 and TRBJ2-5; D might be TRBD1 or TRBD2, each matching 6 bases. CDR1 and CDR2 (germline): KGHSH, LQKENI. The V end was cut by 0 bases, the J end by 1 base, with 18 bases between. The CDR3 contains 18 residues. Here the CDR3 reads CASSPPIVRGGVQETQYF. CDR3 DNA sequence: TGTGCCAGCTCACCACCCATTGTCAGGGGCGGGGTCCAAGAGACCCAGTACTTC.

This clonotype was observed a handful of times. This chain links TRBV7-8 with TRBJ1-2; D unresolved. V gave up 5 bases and J gave up 12 bases, with 16 bases separating them. This CDR3 region has 12 residues. CDR1 is SGHVS and CDR2 is FQNEAQ in the germline V gene. CDR3 nucleotide sequence: TGTGCCAGCAGCACCACCTCGGAGCCGGACACCTTC. Protein sequence: CASSTTSEPDTF.

The chain is built from TRBV12-3 or TRBV12-4 and TRBJ2-2; no clear D. CDR3 length: 15 residues. Trimming pared 3 bases from V and 4 bases from J, leaving 12 bases between. For the CDR3, the DNA is TGTGCCAGCAGTTTCTTCCAGCATCTCACCGGGGAGCTGTTTTTT. Protein sequence: CASSFFQHLTGELFF.

This clonotype was found a few times. The rearrangement links TRBV5-5 to TRBJ2-5; no definite D call. The V end was cut by 4 bases, the J end by 0 bases, with 10 bases between. Germline CDR1 SGHKS, CDR2 YYEKEE (reference sequence). The CDR3 runs 14 residues. CDR3 bases: TGTGCCAGCAGCCGCCCTGGAAACCAAGAGACCCAGTACTTC. It encodes CASSRPGNQETQYF.

Only a few counts were recorded for this clonotype. The chain couples TRBV29-1 to TRBJ2-1; maybe TRBD1 (6 bases). Germline-derived CDR1 and CDR2 are SQVTM and ANQGSEA. Trimming pared 1 base from V and 5 bases from J, leaving 18 bases between. The CDR3 is made up of 16 amino acids. The CDR3 DNA sequence: TGCAGCGTTGAAGGCTTAGTCAGACAGGCGGACAATGAGCAGTTCTTC. Translation: CSVEGLVRQADNEQFF.

The V and J genes are TRBV12-3 or TRBV12-4 and TRBJ1-1; D is perhaps TRBD1 (5 bases). This CDR3 has 15 amino acids. Trimming stripped 6 bases from V and 1 base from J, with 15 bases between. CDR3 loop: CASSPRRGPNTEAFF. CDR3 coding DNA: TGTGCCAGCAGCCCAAGGCGGGGACCGAACACTGAAGCTTTCTTT.

The chain uses TRBV5-4 and TRBJ2-2; no firm D call. The CDR3 sequence is 12 residues long. Germline V gene data show CDR1 as SGHNT and CDR2 as YYREEE (reference sequence). Trimming cost V 3 bases and J 7 bases, with 7 bases left between them. CDR3 coding DNA: TGTGCCAGCAGCTGGGTAGGCGGGGAGCTGTTTTTT. Translation gives CASSWVGGELFF.

V usage is TRBV5-1 and J usage is TRBJ2-6; D may be TRBD2 (5 bases). The CDR3 is 17 residues long. V lost 4 bases and J 0 bases, leaving 14 bases between the germline ends. Germline lookup yields CDR1 SGHRS and CDR2 YFSETQ. The CDR3 nucleotides read TGCGCCAGCAGCCGGGGATTTTTGGGCTCTGGGGCCAACGTCCTGACTTTC. It yields the protein CASSRGFLGSGANVLTF.

This clonotype has more than one count but fewer than ten. The J gene is TRBJ1-1, the V gene TRBV7-8, with a tentative D call TRBD1 (5 bases). Per the germline V gene, CDR1 is SGHVS and CDR2 is FQNEAQ. CDR3 length equals 15 residues. V lost 1 base and J 0 bases, leaving 9 bases between the germline ends. The CDR3 sequence: CASSLVAGVNTEAFF. The CDR3 bases are TGTGCCAGCAGCTTAGTGGCGGGGGTGAACACTGAAGCTTTCTTT.

The rearrangement links TRBV4-1 to TRBJ1-6; 7 nucleotides line up with TRBD1. CDR3 length: 13 amino acids. CDR1 and CDR2 (germline): MGHRA, YSYEKL. V lost 5 bases, J lost 7 bases, and 2 bases stayed unmatched. The CDR3 region has the DNA TGCGCCAGCAGCGACAGGGAAAATTCACCCCTCCACTTT. Protein: CASSDRENSPLHF.

The chain links TRBV20-1 to TRBJ2-1; 9 nucleotides line up with TRBD2. After removal of 6 bases from V and 8 bases from J, the junction contained 8 bases not matched to a gene. Germline-derived CDR1 and CDR2 are DFQATT and SNEGSKA (reference sequence). The CDR3 length is 13 residues. This CDR3 reads CSAISGLAHEQFF. CDR3 sequence (DNA): TGCAGTGCCATATCGGGACTAGCCCATGAGCAGTTCTTC.

The gene calls are TRBV5-5 and TRBJ2-1, with D perhaps matching TRBD1 (7 bases). The V end lost 6 bases, the J end lost 8 bases, and 21 bases lay between the germline ends. Germline lookup yields CDR1 SGHKS and CDR2 YYEKEE (reference sequence). This CDR3 contains 15 residues. The CDR3 sequence is CASIRGEISIDEQFF. Written as DNA, the CDR3 is TGTGCCAGCATCAGGGGGGAGATCTCCATCGATGAGCAGTTCTTC.

The rearrangement uses TRBV7-2 and TRBJ1-1; tentative D call: TRBD1 (5 bases). The ends were cut back, 5 bases at V and 2 bases at J, with 30 bases in the middle. Germline-derived CDR1 and CDR2 are SGHTA and FQGNSA. The CDR3 is 20 residues long. The CDR3 reads CASSPWVPRTIKGRNTEAFF. CDR3 DNA: TGTGCCAGCAGCCCCTGGGTGCCCCGGACAATAAAAGGGAGAAACACTGAAGCTTTCTTT.

This chain links TRBV12-3 or TRBV12-4 with TRBJ1-4; TRBD1 is a possible D gene (6 bases). V was pared by 2 bases and J by 8 bases, with 12 bases between. CDR3 length: 14 residues. The CDR3 nucleotides read TGTGCCAGCAGTTTATCCCCGGACAGAGAAAAACTGTTTTTT. It encodes CASSLSPDREKLFF.